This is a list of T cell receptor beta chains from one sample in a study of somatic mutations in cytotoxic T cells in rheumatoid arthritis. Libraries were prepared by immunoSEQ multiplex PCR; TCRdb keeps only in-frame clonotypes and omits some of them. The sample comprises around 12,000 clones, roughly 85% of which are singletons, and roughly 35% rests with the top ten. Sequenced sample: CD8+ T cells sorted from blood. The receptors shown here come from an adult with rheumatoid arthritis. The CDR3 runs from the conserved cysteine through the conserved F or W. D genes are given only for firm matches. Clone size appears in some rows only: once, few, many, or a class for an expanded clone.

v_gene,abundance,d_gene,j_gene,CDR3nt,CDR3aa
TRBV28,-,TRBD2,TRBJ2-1,TGTGCCAGCAGTTCCCTTAGCGGGATCGGCAATGAGCAGTTCTTC,CASSSLSGIGNEQFF
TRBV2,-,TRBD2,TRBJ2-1,TGTGCCAGCAGTGAACCCCGGGGACTAGCTTCCTACAATGAGCAGTTCTTC,CASSEPRGLASYNEQFF
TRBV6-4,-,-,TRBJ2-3,TGTGCCAGCGGACGGGACAGCACAGATACGCAGTATTTT,CASGRDSTDTQYF
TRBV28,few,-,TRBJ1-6,TGTGCCAGCAGCCCCTCTGAGGGAGAAGGAGTCCCACCCCTCCACTTT,CASSPSEGEGVPPLHF
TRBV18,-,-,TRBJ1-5,TGTGCCAGCTCACCAGTACAGAACCAGCCCCAGCATTTT,CASSPVQNQPQHF
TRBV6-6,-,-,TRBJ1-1,TGTGCCAGCAGTTATTCGTTAGACGAAGCTTTCTTT,CASSYSLDEAFF
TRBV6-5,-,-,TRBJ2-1,TGTGCCAGCAGTTACGGGCGGGGGCTCTACAATGAGCAGTTCTTC,CASSYGRGLYNEQFF
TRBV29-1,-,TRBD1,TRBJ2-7,TGCAGCGTTGAAGGCTTACAGGGGGCCGGCTCCTACGAGCAGTACTTC,CSVEGLQGAGSYEQYF
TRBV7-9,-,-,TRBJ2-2,TGTGCCAGCAGGTTAGCCACAGGCTACACCGGGGAGCTGTTTTTT,CASRLATGYTGELFF
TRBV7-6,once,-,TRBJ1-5,TGTGCCAGCAGCCTGGGATTTACCAATCAGCCCCAGCATTTT,CASSLGFTNQPQHF
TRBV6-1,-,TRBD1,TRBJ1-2,TGTGCCAGCAGTGAAGCGGGACAGGCGTATGGCTACACCTTC,CASSEAGQAYGYTF
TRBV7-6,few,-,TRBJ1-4,TGTGCCAGCAGCTTGGGAGGTTTGGCTGAAAAACTGTTTTTT,CASSLGGLAEKLFF
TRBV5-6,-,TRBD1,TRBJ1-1,TGTGCCAGCAGCTTGGTCGGGACAGGGGGGACTGAAGCTTTCTTT,CASSLVGTGGTEAFF
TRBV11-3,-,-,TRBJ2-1,TGTGCCAGCAGTGCAACCGGGATAGCCTACAATGAGCAGTTCTTC,CASSATGIAYNEQFF
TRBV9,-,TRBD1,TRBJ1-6,TGTGCCAGCAGCGTAGGACAGGGAGATTCACCCCTCCACTTT,CASSVGQGDSPLHF
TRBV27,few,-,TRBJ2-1,TGTGCCAGCAGTTTGCAAGGCTCCTACAATGAGCAGTTCTTC,CASSLQGSYNEQFF
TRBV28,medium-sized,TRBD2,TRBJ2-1,TGTGCCAGCACCGGGACTACACTAGTCGATGAGCAGTTCTTC,CASTGTTLVDEQFF
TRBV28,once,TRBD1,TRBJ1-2,TGTGCCAGCAGTCCACTTCGACAGGGCTACTATGGCTACACCTTC,CASSPLRQGYYGYTF
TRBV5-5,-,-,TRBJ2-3,TGTGCCAGCAGCCCCCCCCGGGCAGTAGACACAGATACGCAGTATTTT,CASSPPRAVDTDTQYF
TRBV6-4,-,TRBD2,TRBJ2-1,TGTGCCAGCAGTGACCGGACTAGCGGTGACAATGAGCAGTTCTTC,CASSDRTSGDNEQFF
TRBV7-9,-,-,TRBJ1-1,TGTGCCAGCAGCTTACCGGCCTCGGGGACTGAAGCTTTCTTT,CASSLPASGTEAFF
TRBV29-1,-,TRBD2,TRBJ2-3,TGCAGCGTTGATGGGGTGGTAGCGGGTACAGATACGCAGTATTTT,CSVDGVVAGTDTQYF
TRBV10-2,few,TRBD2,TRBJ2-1,TGCGCCACCCAGACTAGCGGAATCCCGGATGAGCAGTTCTTC,CATQTSGIPDEQFF
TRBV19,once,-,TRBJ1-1,TGTGCCAGTAAGATCACCTGGGGGGGAGGTACTGAAGCTTTCTTT,CASKITWGGGTEAFF
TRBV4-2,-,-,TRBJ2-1,TGTGCCAGCAGCCAAGAGGGGAAGCTTTACAATGAGCAGTTCTTC,CASSQEGKLYNEQFF
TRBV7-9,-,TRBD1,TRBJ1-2,TGTGCCAGCAGCTCTGCCGGACAGGGAAACTATGGCTACACCTTC,CASSSAGQGNYGYTF
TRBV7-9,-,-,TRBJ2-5,TGTGCCAGCAGCTTCTCAGTGGGGTGGGAGACCCAGTACTTC,CASSFSVGWETQYF
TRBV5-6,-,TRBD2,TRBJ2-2,TGTGCCAGCAGCTGGGACGCGGGCGGGACTAGTGCCGGGGAGCTGTTTTTT,CASSWDAGGTSAGELFF
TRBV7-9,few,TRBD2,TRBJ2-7,TGTGCCAGCAGGACTAGCGGATTCTCCTACGAGCAGTACTTC,CASRTSGFSYEQYF
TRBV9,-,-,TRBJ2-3,TGTGCCAGCAGCGTGGAGGGTTATACAGATACGCAGTATTTT,CASSVEGYTDTQYF
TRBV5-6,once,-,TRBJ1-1,TGTGCCAGCAGCCTCTTGCTGAAGACTGAAGCTTTCTTT,CASSLLLKTEAFF
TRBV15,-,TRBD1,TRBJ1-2,TGTGCCACCAGCCCGGACAGGGGGGGTCCCGGCTATGGCTACACCTTC,CATSPDRGGPGYGYTF
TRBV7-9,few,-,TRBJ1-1,TGTGCCAGCAGCCTAACCCACACTGAAGCTTTCTTT,CASSLTHTEAFF
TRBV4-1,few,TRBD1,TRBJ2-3,TGCGCCAGCAGCCAAGATGGCTCCGCCGGGACAGGGGAATTCACAGATACGCAGTATTTT,CASSQDGSAGTGEFTDTQYF
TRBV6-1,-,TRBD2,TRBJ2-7,TGTGCCAGCAGTCTTAGCGGGAGCAACGAGCAGTACTTC,CASSLSGSNEQYF
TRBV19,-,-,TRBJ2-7,TGTGCCAGTAGTCCTCAGGGGAGCTCCTACGAGCAGTACTTC,CASSPQGSSYEQYF
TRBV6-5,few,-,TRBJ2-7,TGTGCCAGCAGTTACTCGATAGGGGCAGATTACGAGCAGTACTTC,CASSYSIGADYEQYF
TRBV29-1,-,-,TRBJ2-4,TGCAGCGCCCGGAGATCAGGGGTGGGGGACATTCAGTACTTC,CSARRSGVGDIQYF
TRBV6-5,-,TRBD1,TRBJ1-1,TGTGCCAGCAGTTACGGGGACAGGGAGTTAAGTGAAGCTTTCTTT,CASSYGDRELSEAFF
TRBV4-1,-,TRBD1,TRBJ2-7,TGCGCCAGCAGCCACATACAGGGGGCAACCTACGAGCAGTACTTC,CASSHIQGATYEQYF
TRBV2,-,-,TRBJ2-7,TGTGCCAGCAGGGACTACAACCGGGGTGGGAGCTCCTACGAGCAGTACTTC,CASRDYNRGGSSYEQYF
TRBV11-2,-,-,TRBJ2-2,TGTGCCAGCAGCTACCCCTGGGAGAGGGAGCTGTTTTTT,CASSYPWERELFF
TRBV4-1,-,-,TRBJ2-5,TGCGCCAGCAGCCAAGATCGGATCAGTCGAGGGCAAGAGACCCAGTACTTC,CASSQDRISRGQETQYF
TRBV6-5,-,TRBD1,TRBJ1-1,TGTGCCAGCAGTTACTTTGGGACAGGGTTTGTAGCTTTCTTT,CASSYFGTGFVAFF
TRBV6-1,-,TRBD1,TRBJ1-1,TGTGCCAGCAGTCTATACAGACAGGGAGGAACTGAAGCTTTCTTT,CASSLYRQGGTEAFF
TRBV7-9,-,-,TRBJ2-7,TGTGCCAGCAGCTTAGAGGTTTACGAGCAGTACTTC,CASSLEVYEQYF
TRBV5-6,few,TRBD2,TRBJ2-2,TGTGCCAGCAGGGCGGGAGTTACCGGGGAGCTGTTTTTT,CASRAGVTGELFF
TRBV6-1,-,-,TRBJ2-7,TGTGCCAGCAGTGAAGCCGGGTCTAGCTCCTACGAGCAGTACTTC,CASSEAGSSSYEQYF
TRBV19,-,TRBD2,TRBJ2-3,TGTGCCAGTAGTGCCGAGGGACTAGCGGGTGGAGATACGCAGTATTTT,CASSAEGLAGGDTQYF
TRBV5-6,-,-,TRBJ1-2,TGTGCCAGCAGCTTTAAAACGACACCAACCATGCAGGGCTACACCTTC,CASSFKTTPTMQGYTF
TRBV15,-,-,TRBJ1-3,TGTGCCACCAGCAGTTGGGACACCATATATTTT,CATSSWDTIYF
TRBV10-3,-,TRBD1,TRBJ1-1,TGTGCCATCAGTGAGTGGACAGGGTTGGCTTTCTTT,CAISEWTGLAFF